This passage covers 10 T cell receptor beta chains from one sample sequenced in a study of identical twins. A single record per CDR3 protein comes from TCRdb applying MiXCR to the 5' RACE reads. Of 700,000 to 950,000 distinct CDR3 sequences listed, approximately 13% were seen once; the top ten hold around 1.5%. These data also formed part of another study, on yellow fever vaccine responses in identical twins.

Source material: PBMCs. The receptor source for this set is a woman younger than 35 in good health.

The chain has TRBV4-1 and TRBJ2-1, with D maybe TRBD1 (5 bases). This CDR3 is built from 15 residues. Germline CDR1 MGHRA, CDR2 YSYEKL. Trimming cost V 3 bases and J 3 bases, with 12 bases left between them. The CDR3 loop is CASSQASDSYNEQFF. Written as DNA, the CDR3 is TGCGCCAGCAGCCAGGCCTCTGACAGCTACAATGAGCAGTTCTTC.

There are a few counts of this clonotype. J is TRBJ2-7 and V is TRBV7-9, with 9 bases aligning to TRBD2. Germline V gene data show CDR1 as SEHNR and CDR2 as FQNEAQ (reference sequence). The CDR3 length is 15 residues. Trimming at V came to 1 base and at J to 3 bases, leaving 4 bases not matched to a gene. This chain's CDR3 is CASSLEGLALYEQYF. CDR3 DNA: TGTGCCAGCAGCTTAGAAGGACTAGCGCTCTACGAGCAGTACTTC.

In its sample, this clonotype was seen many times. The CDR3 coding sequence is TGTGCCAGCAGTTCCCCGGGACAGGTTACCCACGAGCAGTACTTC. It codes for CASSSPGQVTHEQYF. The chain joins TRBV28 to TRBJ2-7; 8 nucleotides agree with TRBD1. Germline values: CDR1 MDHEN, CDR2 SYDVKM. CDR3 size: 15 residues. Trimming cost V 4 bases and J 5 bases; bases outside gene matches: 10. The full variable domain, rest sourced from reference TRBV28 and TRBJ2-7, is DVKVTQSSRYLVKRTGEKVFLECVQDMDHENMFWYRQDPGLGLRLIYFSYDVKMKEKGDIPEGYSVSREKKERFSLILESASTNQTSMYLCASSSPGQVTHEQYFGPGTRLTVT.

The CDR3 DNA reads as TGTGCCAGCAGCCCCGGGACTAGCCAGGGGAATGAGCAGTTCTTC. It yields the protein CASSPGTSQGNEQFF. The V call is TRBV7-3, the J call TRBJ2-1; 9 bases fit TRBD2. This CDR3 is built from 15 residues. Germline CDR1 SGHTA, CDR2 FQGTGA. Trimming at V came to 5 bases and at J to 7 bases, leaving 9 bases not matched to a gene.

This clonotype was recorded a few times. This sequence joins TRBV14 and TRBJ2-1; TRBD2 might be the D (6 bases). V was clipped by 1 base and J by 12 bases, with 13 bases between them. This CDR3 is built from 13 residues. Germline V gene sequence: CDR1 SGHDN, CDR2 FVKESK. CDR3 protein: CASSQVEGLWQFF. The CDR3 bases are TGTGCCAGCAGCCAAGTGGAGGGTCTTTGGCAGTTCTTC.

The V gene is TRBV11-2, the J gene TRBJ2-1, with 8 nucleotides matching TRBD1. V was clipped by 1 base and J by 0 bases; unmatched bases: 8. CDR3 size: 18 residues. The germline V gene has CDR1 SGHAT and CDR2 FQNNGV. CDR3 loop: CASSLGQGLISSYNEQFF. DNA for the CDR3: TGTGCCAGCAGCTTAGGACAGGGGCTAATTAGCTCCTACAATGAGCAGTTCTTC.

The CDR3 coding sequence is TGTGCCAGCAGCTCCCTGGACAGGGATGCCTACGAGCAGTACTTC. Translation: CASSSLDRDAYEQYF. The V gene is TRBV11-2, the J gene TRBJ2-7; 8 positions agree with TRBD1. The CDR3 extends over 15 amino acids. J was trimmed by 2 bases and V by 4 bases; bases with no gene match: 7. Germline V lookup: CDR1 SGHAT, CDR2 FQNNGV.

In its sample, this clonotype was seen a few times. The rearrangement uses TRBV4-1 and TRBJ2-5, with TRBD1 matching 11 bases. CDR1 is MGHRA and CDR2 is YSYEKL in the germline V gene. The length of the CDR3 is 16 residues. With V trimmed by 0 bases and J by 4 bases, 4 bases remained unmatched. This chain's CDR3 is CASSQDGTGGGETQYF. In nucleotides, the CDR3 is TGCGCCAGCAGCCAAGACGGGACAGGGGGTGGAGAGACCCAGTACTTC.

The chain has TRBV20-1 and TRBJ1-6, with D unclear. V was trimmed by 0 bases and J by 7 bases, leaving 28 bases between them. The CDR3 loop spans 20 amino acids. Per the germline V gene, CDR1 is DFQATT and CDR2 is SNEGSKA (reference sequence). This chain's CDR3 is CSARDPLAGPSEYQNSPLHF. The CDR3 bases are TGCAGTGCTAGAGATCCGTTGGCAGGACCAAGCGAGTACCAGAATTCACCCCTCCACTTT.

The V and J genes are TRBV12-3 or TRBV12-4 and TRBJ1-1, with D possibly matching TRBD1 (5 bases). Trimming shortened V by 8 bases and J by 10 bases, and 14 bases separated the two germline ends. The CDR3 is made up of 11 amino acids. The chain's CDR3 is CASWDRGGAFF. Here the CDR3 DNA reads TGTGCCAGCTGGGATCGGGGGGGAGCTTTCTTT.